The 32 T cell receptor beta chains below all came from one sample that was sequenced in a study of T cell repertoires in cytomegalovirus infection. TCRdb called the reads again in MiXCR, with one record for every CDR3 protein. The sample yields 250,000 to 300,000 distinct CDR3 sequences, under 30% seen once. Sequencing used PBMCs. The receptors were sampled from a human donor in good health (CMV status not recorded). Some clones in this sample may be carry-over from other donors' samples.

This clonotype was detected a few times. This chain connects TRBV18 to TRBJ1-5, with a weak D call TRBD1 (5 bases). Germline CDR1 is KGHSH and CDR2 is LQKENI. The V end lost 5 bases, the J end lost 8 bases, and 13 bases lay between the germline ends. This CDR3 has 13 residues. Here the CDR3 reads CASSGLLGEPQHF. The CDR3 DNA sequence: TGTGCCAGCTCAGGCCTATTGGGGGAGCCCCAGCATTTT. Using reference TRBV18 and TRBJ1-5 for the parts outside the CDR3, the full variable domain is NAGVMQNPRHLVRRRGQEARLRCSPMKGHSHVYWYRQLPEEGLKFMVYLQKENIIDESGMPKERFSAEFPKEGPSILRIQQVVRGDSAAYFCASSGLLGEPQHFGDGTRLSIL.

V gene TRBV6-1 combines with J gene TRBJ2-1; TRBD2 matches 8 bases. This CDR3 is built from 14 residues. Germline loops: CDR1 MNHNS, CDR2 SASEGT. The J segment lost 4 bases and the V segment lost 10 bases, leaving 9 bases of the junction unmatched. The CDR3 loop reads CANTGGQWYNEQFF. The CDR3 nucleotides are TGTGCCAACACGGGGGGGCAATGGTACAATGAGCAGTTCTTC.

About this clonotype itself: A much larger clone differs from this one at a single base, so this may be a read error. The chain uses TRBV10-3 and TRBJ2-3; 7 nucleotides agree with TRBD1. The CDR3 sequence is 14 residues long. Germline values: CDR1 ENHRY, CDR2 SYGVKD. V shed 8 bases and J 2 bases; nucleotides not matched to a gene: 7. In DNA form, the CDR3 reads TGTGCCATCCAGACCGACAGGGACACAGATACGCAGTATTTT. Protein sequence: CAIQTDRDTDTQYF.

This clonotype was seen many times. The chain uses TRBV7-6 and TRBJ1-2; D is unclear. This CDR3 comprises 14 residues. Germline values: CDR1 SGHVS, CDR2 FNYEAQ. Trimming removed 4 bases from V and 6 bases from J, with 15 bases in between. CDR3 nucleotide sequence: TGTGCCAGCAGCTCCCAATCGGGAGGAGATGGCTACACCTTC. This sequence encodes CASSSQSGGDGYTF.

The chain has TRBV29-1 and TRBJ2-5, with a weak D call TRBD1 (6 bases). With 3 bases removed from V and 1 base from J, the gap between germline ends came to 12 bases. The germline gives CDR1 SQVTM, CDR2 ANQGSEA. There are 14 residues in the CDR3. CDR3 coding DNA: TGCAGCGTTGACGCAGGGACAACCCAAGAGACCCAGTACTTC. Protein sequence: CSVDAGTTQETQYF.

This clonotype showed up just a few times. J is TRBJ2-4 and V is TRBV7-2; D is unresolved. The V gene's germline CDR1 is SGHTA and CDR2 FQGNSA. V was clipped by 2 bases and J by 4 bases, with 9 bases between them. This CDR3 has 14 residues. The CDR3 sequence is CASSLFTEKNIQYF. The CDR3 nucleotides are TGTGCCAGCAGCTTATTTACAGAAAAAAACATTCAGTACTTC.

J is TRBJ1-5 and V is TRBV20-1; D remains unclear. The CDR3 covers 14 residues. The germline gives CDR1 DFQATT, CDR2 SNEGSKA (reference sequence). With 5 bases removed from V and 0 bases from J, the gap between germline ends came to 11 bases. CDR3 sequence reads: CSAPPRGSNQPQHF. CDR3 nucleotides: TGCAGTGCTCCTCCTCGGGGTAGCAATCAGCCCCAGCATTTT.

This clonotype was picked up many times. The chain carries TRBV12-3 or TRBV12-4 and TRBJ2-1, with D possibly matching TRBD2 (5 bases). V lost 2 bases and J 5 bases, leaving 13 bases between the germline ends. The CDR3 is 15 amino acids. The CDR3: CASSLSGNRDNEQFF. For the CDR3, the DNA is TGTGCCAGCAGTTTATCGGGGAATCGGGACAATGAGCAGTTCTTC.

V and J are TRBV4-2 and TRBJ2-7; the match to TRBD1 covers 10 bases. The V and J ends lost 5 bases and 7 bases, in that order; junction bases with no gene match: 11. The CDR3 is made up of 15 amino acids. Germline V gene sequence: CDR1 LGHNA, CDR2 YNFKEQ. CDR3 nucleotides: TGTGCCAGCAGCTTGCCCGGGACAGGGGTTCGAGAGCAGTACTTC. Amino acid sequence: CASSLPGTGVREQYF.

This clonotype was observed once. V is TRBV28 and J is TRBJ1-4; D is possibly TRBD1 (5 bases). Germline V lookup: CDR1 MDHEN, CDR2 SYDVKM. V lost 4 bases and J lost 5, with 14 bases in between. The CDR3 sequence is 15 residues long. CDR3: CASSSSGTGNEKLFF. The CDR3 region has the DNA TGTGCCAGCAGTTCGTCCGGGACGGGGAATGAAAAACTGTTTTTT.

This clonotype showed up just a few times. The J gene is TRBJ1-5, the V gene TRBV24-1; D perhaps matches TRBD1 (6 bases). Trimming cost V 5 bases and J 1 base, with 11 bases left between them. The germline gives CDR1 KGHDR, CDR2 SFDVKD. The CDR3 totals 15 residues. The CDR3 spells CATSVRGGSNQPQHF. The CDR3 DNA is TGTGCCACCAGTGTTAGAGGGGGAAGCAATCAGCCCCAGCATTTT.

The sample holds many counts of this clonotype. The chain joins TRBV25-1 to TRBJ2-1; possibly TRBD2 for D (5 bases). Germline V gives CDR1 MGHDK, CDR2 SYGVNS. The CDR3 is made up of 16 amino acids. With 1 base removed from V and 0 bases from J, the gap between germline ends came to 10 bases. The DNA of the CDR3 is TGTGCCAGCAGTGAATTCAGCGGACGCTCCTACAATGAGCAGTTCTTC. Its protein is CASSEFSGRSYNEQFF.

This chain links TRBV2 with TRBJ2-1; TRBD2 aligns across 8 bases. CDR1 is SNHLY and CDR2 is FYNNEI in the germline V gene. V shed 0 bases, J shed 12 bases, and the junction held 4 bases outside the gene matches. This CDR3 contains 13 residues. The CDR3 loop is CASSEAPTSVQFF. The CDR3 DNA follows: TGTGCCAGCAGTGAAGCCCCGACTAGCGTGCAGTTCTTC.

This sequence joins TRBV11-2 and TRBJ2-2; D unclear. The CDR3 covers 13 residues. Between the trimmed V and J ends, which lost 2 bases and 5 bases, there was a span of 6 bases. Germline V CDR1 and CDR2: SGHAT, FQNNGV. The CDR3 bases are TGTGCCAGCAGCTTAAGTGAGACCGGGGAGCTGTTTTTT. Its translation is CASSLSETGELFF.

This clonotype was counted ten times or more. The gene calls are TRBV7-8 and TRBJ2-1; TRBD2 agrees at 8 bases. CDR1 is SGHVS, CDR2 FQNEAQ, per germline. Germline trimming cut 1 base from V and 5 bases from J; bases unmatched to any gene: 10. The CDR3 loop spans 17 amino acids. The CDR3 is CASSLVSVAGPHNEQFF. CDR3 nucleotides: TGTGCCAGCAGCTTAGTAAGTGTAGCGGGACCCCACAATGAGCAGTTCTTC.

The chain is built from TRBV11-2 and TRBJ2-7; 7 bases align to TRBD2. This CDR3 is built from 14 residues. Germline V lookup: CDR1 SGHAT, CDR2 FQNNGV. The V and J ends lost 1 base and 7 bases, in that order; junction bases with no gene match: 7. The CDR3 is CASSLASGLGEQYF. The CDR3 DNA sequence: TGTGCCAGCAGCTTAGCTAGCGGCCTCGGGGAGCAGTACTTC.

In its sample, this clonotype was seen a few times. The CDR3 coding sequence is TGTGCCAGCAGACAATACAGGGAAGGGCATCAGCCCCAGCATTTT. This gives the protein CASRQYREGHQPQHF. The chain recombines TRBV28 with TRBJ1-5; a possible D gene is TRBD1 (6 bases). There are 15 residues in the CDR3. The germline V and J ends were trimmed by 6 bases and 5 bases, with 17 bases remaining between them. Germline V CDR1 and CDR2: MDHEN, SYDVKM.

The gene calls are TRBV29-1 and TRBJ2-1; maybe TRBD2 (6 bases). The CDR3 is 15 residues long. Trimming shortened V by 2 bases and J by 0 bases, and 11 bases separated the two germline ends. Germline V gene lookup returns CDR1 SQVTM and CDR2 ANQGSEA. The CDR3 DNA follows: TGCAGCGTTGAAAAAGCGGGTCCCTCCTACAATGAGCAGTTCTTC. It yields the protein CSVEKAGPSYNEQFF.

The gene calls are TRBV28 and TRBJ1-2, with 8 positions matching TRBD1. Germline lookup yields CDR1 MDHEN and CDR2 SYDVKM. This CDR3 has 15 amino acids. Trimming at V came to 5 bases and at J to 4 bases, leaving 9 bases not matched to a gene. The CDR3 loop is CASSINGQGVYGYTF. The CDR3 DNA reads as TGTGCCAGCAGTATTAACGGACAGGGCGTCTATGGCTACACCTTC.

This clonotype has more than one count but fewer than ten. CDR3 sequence (DNA): TGTGCCAGCAGTCCAGGGACTAGCGCCCGCCTGGGTACGCAGTATTTT. It yields the protein CASSPGTSARLGTQYF. The chain employs TRBV27 and TRBJ2-3; 10 bases are a match to TRBD2. CDR3 length equals 16 residues. J lost 8 bases, V lost 5 bases, and 13 bases had no gene match. Germline loops: CDR1 MNHEY, CDR2 SMNVEV (reference sequence).

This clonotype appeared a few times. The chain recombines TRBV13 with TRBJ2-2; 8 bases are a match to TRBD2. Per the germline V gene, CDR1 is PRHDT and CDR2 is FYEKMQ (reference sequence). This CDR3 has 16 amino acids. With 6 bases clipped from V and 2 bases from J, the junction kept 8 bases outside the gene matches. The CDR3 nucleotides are TGTGCCAGCAGTTTTAAACTAGCGGAAAACACCGGGGAGCTGTTTTTT. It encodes CASSFKLAENTGELFF.

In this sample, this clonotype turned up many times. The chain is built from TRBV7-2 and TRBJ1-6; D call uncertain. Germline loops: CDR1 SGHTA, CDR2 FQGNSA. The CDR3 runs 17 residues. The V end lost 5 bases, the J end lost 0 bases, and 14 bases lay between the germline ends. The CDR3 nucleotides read TGTGCCAGCAGCCCCCTAAAAGAGAGCTCCTATAATTCACCCCTCCACTTT. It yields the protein CASSPLKESSYNSPLHF. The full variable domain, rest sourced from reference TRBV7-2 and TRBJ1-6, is GAGVSQSPSNKVTEKGKDVELRCDPISGHTALYWYRQSLGQGLEFLIYFQGNSAPDKSGLPSDRFSAERTGGSVSTLTIQRTQQEDSAVYLCASSPLKESSYNSPLHFGNGTRLTVT.

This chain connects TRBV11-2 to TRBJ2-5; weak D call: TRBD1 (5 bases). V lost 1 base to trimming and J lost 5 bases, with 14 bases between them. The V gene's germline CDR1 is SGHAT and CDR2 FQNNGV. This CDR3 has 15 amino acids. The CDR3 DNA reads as TGTGCCAGCAGCTTAGGGGGCTCCCCGCGGGAGACCCAGTACTTC. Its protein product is CASSLGGSPRETQYF.

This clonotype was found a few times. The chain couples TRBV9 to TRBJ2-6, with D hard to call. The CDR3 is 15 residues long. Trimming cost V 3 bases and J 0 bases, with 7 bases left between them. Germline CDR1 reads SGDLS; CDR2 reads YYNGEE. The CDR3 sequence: CASSAHRSGANVLTF. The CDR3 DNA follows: TGTGCCAGCAGCGCACACCGCTCTGGGGCCAACGTCCTGACTTTC.

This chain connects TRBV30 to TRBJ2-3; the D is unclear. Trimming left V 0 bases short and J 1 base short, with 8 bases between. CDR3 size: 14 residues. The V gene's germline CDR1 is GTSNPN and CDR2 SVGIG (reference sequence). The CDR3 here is CAWSVSSGTDTQYF. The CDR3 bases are TGTGCCTGGAGTGTTTCGAGCGGCACAGATACGCAGTATTTT.

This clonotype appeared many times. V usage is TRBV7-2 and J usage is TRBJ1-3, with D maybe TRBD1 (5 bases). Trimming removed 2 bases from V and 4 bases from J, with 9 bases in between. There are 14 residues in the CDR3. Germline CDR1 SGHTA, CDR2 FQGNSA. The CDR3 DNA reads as TGTGCCAGCAGCTTAAGAGGGGACGGAAACACCATATATTTT. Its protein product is CASSLRGDGNTIYF.

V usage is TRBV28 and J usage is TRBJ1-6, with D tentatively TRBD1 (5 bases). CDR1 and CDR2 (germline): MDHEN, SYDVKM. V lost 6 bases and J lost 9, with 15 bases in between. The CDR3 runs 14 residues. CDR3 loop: CASRTRGLGSPLHF. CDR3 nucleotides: TGTGCCAGCAGAACGAGGGGATTGGGTTCACCCCTCCACTTT.

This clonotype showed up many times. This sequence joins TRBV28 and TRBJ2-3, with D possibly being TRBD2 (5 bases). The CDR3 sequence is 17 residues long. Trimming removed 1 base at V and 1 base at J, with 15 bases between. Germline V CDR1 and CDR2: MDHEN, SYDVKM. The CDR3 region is CASSLFLGRVGTDTQYF. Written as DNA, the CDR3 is TGTGCCAGCAGTTTATTTTTGGGGAGAGTTGGCACAGATACGCAGTATTTT.

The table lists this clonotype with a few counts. In nucleotides, the CDR3 is TGCGCCAGCAGCTTGGAAGTAGGACGCAGCTCTGGGGCCAACGTCCTGACTTTC. This codes for CASSLEVGRSSGANVLTF. The genes are TRBV5-1 and TRBJ2-6; D gene unclear. Trimming cost V 0 bases and J 0 bases, with 13 bases left between them. The CDR3 has 18 residues. Germline CDR1 SGHRS, CDR2 YFSETQ.

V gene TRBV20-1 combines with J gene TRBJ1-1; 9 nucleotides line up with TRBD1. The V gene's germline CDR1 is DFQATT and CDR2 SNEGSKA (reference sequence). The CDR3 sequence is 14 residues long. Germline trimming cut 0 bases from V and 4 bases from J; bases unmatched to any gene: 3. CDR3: CSAREGTGRTEAFF. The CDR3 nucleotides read TGCAGTGCTAGAGAAGGGACAGGGCGCACTGAAGCTTTCTTT.

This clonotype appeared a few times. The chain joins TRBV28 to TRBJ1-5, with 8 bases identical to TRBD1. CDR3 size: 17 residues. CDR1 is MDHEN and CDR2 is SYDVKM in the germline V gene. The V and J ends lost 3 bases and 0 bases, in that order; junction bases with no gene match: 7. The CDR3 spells CASSFQDRAYSNQPQHF. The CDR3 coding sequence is TGTGCCAGCAGTTTTCAGGACAGGGCATATAGCAATCAGCCCCAGCATTTT. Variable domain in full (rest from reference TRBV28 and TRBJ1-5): DVKVTQSSRYLVKRTGEKVFLECVQDMDHENMFWYRQDPGLGLRLIYFSYDVKMKEKGDIPEGYSVSREKKERFSLILESASTNQTSMYLCASSFQDRAYSNQPQHFGDGTRLSIL.

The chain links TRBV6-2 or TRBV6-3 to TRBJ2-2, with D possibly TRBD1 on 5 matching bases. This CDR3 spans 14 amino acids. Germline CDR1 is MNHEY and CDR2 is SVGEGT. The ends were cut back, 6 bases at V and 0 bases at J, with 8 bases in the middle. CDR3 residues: CASSMTANTGELFF. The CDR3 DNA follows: TGTGCCAGCAGCATGACAGCGAACACCGGGGAGCTGTTTTTT.